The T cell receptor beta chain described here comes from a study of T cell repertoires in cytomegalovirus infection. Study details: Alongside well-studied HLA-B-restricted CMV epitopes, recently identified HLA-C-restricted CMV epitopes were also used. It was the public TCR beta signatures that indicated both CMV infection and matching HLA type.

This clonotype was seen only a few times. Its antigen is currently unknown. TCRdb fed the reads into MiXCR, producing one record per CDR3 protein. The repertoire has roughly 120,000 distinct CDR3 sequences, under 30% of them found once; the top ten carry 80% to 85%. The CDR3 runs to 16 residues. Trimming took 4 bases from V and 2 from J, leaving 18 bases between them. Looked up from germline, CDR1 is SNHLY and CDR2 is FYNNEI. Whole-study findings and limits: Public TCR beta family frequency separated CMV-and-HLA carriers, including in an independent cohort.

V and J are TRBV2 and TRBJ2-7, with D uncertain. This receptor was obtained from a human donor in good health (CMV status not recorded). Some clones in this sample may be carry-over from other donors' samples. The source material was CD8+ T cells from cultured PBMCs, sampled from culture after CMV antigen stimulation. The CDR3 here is CASSGRASPKAYEQYF. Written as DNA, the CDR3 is TGTGCCAGCAGTGGACGGGCCTCCCCGAAAGCCTACGAGCAGTACTTC.